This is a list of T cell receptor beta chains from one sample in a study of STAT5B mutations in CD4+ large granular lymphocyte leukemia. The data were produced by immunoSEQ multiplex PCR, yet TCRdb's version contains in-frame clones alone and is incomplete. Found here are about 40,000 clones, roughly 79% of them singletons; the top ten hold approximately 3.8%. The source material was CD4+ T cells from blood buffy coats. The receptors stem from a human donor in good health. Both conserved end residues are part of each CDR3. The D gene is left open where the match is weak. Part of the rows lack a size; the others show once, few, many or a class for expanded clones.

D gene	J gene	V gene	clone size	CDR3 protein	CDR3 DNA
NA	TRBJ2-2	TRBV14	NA	CASSPENTYTGELFF	TGTGCCAGCAGCCCCGAAAATACTTACACCGGGGAGCTGTTTTTT
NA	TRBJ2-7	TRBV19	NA	CASSVTGSGYEQYF	TGTGCCAGTAGTGTGACAGGTTCTGGGTACGAGCAGTACTTC
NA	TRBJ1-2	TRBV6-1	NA	CASSGGYYGYTF	TGTGCCAGCAGTGGGGGGTACTATGGCTACACCTTC
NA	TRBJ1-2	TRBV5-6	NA	CASSLGGNYGYTF	TGTGCCAGCAGCTTGGGAGGGAACTATGGCTACACCTTC
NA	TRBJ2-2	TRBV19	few	CATRRNANTGELFF	TGTGCCACCCGCCGAAACGCGAACACCGGGGAGCTGTTTTTT
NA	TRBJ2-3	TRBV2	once	CASSEISTDTQYF	TGTGCCAGCAGTGAGATTAGCACAGATACGCAGTATTTT
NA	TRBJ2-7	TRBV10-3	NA	CAIRGSSYEQYF	TGTGCCATCAGGGGCTCCTCCTACGAGCAGTACTTC
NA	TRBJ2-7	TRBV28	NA	CASSPLGGQGRTHEQYF	TGTGCCAGCAGCCCCCTGGGGGGTCAGGGGCGTACCCACGAGCAGTACTTC
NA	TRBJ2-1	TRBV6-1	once	CAIRPGTSPYNEQFF	TGTGCCATCCGGCCCGGGACTTCCCCCTACAATGAGCAGTTCTTC
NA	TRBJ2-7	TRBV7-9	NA	CASSLSALNYEQYF	TGTGCCAGCAGCTTATCGGCTTTGAACTACGAGCAGTACTTC
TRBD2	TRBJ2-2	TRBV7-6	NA	CASTPRGLAGPGELFF	TGTGCCAGCACCCCAAGGGGACTAGCGGGACCCGGGGAGCTGTTTTTT
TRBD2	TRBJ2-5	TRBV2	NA	CASSESYGGARQETQYF	TGTGCCAGCAGTGAAAGCTACGGGGGGGCCAGGCAAGAGACCCAGTACTTC
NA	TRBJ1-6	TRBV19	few	CASSPSGGSEALHF	TGTGCCAGCTCGCCGTCCGGTGGGTCGGAGGCCCTCCACTTT
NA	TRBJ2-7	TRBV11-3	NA	CASSLEGREAYEQYF	TGTGCCAGCAGCTTAGAGGGTAGGGAGGCCTACGAGCAGTACTTC
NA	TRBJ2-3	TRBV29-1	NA	CSVELAGGGTDTQYF	TGCAGCGTTGAATTGGCAGGGGGAGGTACAGATACGCAGTATTTT
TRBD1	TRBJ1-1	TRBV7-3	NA	CASSLRRGDEAFF	TGTGCCAGCAGCTTACGCAGGGGGGATGAAGCTTTCTTT
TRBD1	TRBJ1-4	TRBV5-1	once	CASSEWGQGNEKLFF	TGCGCCAGCAGCGAGTGGGGACAGGGTAATGAAAAACTGTTTTTT
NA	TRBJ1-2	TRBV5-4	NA	CASSLEHNYGYTF	TGTGCCAGCAGCTTGGAGCACAACTATGGCTACACCTTC
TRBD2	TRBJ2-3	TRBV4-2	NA	CASSQDWTSVTDTQYF	TGTGCCAGCAGCCAAGATTGGACTAGCGTCACAGATACGCAGTATTTT
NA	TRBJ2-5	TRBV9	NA	CASSVVEQETQYF	TGTGCCAGCAGCGTAGTGGAACAGGAGACCCAGTACTTC
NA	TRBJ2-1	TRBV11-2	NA	CASSSTLARRGYNEQFF	TGTGCCAGCAGCTCAACCCTAGCTCGGCGGGGCTACAATGAGCAGTTCTTC
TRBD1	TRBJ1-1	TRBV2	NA	CASSGQGRNTEAFF	TGTGCCAGCAGTGGACAGGGTAGGAACACTGAAGCTTTCTTT
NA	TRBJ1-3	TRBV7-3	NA	CASSSQGQAGNTIYF	TGTGCCAGCAGCTCCCAGGGGCAGGCAGGAAACACCATATATTTT
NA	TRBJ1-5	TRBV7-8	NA	CASSRDSNQPQHF	TGTGCCAGCAGCAGGGACAGCAATCAGCCCCAGCATTTT
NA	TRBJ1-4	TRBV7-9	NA	CASSLGVKEKLFF	TGTGCCAGCAGCTTAGGGGTAAAGGAAAAACTGTTTTTT
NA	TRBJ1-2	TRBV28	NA	CASSTASSGKRNGYTF	TGTGCCAGCAGTACCGCTTCCTCAGGGAAGAGGAATGGCTACACCTTC
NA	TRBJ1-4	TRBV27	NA	CASTTGIGSTNEKLFF	TGTGCCAGCACCACGGGGATAGGGTCAACTAATGAAAAACTGTTTTTT
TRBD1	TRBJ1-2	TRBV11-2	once	CASSPRTGGGRDYGYTF	TGTGCCAGCAGCCCGCGGACAGGGGGCGGTCGTGACTATGGCTACACCTTC
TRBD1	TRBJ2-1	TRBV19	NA	CASTLGTGDIGPQFF	TGTGCCAGCACCCTGGGGACAGGTGATATCGGACCGCAGTTCTTC
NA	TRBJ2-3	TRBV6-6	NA	CASSYSIQEPTDTQYF	TGTGCCAGCAGTTACTCGATACAGGAACCCACAGATACGCAGTATTTT
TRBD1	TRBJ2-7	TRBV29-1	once	CSVGDRASYEQYF	TGCAGCGTGGGGGACAGGGCGTCCTACGAGCAGTACTTC
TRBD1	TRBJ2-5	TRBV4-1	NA	CASSQGDRGQETQYF	TGCGCCAGCAGCCAAGGCGACAGGGGTCAAGAGACCCAGTACTTC
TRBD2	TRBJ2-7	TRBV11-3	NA	CASSYGLAGDEQYF	TGTGCCAGCAGTTACGGACTAGCGGGAGACGAGCAGTACTTC
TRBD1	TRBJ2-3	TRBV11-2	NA	CASSPQTGSTDTQYF	TGTGCCAGCAGCCCCCAGACAGGGAGCACAGATACGCAGTATTTT
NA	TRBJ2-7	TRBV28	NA	CASSFSGSTYEQYF	TGTGCCAGCAGTTTCTCTGGGTCGACCTACGAGCAGTACTTC
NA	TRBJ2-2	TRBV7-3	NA	CASSSGITGELFF	TGTGCCAGCAGCTCCGGGATCACCGGGGAGCTGTTTTTT
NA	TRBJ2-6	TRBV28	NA	CASRPVGSGANVLTF	TGTGCCAGCAGGCCTGTAGGGTCTGGGGCCAACGTCCTGACTTTC
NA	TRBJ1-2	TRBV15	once	CATSRPVGGYTF	TGTGCCACCAGCCGCCCCGTTGGTGGCTACACCTTC
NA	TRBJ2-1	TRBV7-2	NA	CASSSQLYTEQFF	TGTGCCAGCAGCTCCCAATTGTATACCGAGCAGTTCTTC
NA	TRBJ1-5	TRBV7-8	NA	CASSPLVFGNQPQHF	TGTGCCAGCAGCCCCCTGGTTTTCGGCAATCAGCCCCAGCATTTT